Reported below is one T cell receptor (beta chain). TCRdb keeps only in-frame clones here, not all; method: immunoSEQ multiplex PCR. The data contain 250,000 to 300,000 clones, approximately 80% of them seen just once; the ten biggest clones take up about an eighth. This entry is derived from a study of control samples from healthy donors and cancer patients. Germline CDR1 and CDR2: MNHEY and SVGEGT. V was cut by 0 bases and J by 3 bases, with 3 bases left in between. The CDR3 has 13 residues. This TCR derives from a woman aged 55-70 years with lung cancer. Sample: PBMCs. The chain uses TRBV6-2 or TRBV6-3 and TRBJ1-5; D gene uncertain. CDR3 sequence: CASSYSNNQPQHF. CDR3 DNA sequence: TGTGCCAGCAGTTACTCTAACAATCAGCCCCAGCATTTT.